The source of this T cell receptor (beta chain) is a study of T cell repertoires in cytomegalovirus infection. This clonotype was counted ten times or more. Its antigen is currently unknown. Study conclusions and caveats: Cumulative public TCR beta family frequency identified CMV carriers with the relevant HLA.

TCRdb reprocessed the reads with MiXCR, giving one entry per CDR3 protein. The sample lists 150,000 to 200,000 distinct CDR3 sequences, about an eighth seen once, with 27% in the top ten. The CDR3 has 18 residues. The V end lost 2 bases, the J end lost 0 bases, and 19 bases lay between the germline ends. The V gene's germline CDR1 is MNHEY and CDR2 SMNVEV (reference sequence). The TCR sequence derives from a human donor in good health (CMV status not recorded). Some clones in this sample may be carry-over from other donors' samples. The sequenced sample was PBMCs. This rearrangement joins TRBV27 to TRBJ1-1; D is ambiguous. The CDR3: CASSLVVGSLGLNTEAFF. DNA for the CDR3: TGTGCCAGCAGTTTAGTCGTTGGCAGCTTAGGACTGAACACTGAAGCTTTCTTT.